A single sample gave rise to the 4 T cell receptor beta chains below, sequenced in a study of T cell changes during pregnancy in multiple sclerosis. The repertoire was sequenced with immunoSEQ multiplex PCR; TCRdb's copy has only in-frame clones and lacks some. The sample holds about 60,000 clones; around 93% are singletons and the top ten take roughly 1.8%. The source was peripheral blood, collected after pregnancy. Every receptor here comes from a female donor with multiple sclerosis, enrolled in a pregnancy study.

The rearrangement uses TRBV6-1 and TRBJ2-1, with 10 bases identical to TRBD2. In germline, CDR1 is MNHNS, CDR2 SASEGT. The trim removed 4 bases at V and 5 bases at J, leaving 5 bases unmatched. This CDR3 comprises 15 residues. CDR3 sequence reads: CASSVTSGENNEQFF. The DNA of the CDR3 is TGTGCCAGCAGTGTAACTAGCGGGGAAAACAATGAGCAGTTCTTC.

This clone was found once. The rearrangement uses TRBV29-1 and TRBJ2-1; 9 bases fit TRBD2. Germline CDR1 and CDR2: SQVTM and ANQGSEA. Trimming removed 6 bases from V and 8 bases from J; junction bases left unmatched: 11. This CDR3 is built from 14 residues. DNA of the CDR3: TGCAGCGTCCCCATAGGGACTAGCAACGATGAGCAGTTCTTC. Protein: CSVPIGTSNDEQFF.

The V gene is TRBV29-1, the J gene TRBJ1-2, with 9 bases lining up with TRBD1. V trimming: 7 bases; J trimming: 7 bases; junction bases outside the gene matches: 7. The CDR3 has 12 amino acids. The germline V gene has CDR1 SQVTM and CDR2 ANQGSEA. The CDR3 nucleotides read TGCAGCGACCGAACAGGGGGCGGTGGCTACACCTTC. Translated, it gives CSDRTGGGGYTF. The whole variable domain, remainder taken from reference TRBV29-1 and TRBJ1-2, is SAVISQKPSRDICQRGTSLTIQCQVDSQVTMMFWYRQQPGQSLTLIATANQGSEATYESGFVIDKFPISRPNLTFSTLTVSNMSPEDSSIYLCSDRTGGGGYTFGSGTRLTVV.

V and J are TRBV11-3 and TRBJ2-7; the match to TRBD1 covers 9 bases. Germline V gene lookup returns CDR1 SGHNT and CDR2 YENEEA. Germline trimming cut 0 bases from V and 1 base from J; bases unmatched to any gene: 4. CDR3 length: 16 amino acids. This chain's CDR3 is CASSLDRTGASYEQYF. CDR3 DNA: TGTGCCAGCAGCTTAGATCGGACAGGGGCTTCCTACGAGCAGTACTTC. Filled out from reference TRBV11-3 and TRBJ2-7, the complete variable domain reads EAGVVQSPRYKIIEKKQPVAFWCNPISGHNTLYWYLQNLGQGPELLIRYENEEAVDDSQLPKDRFSAERLKGVDSTLKIQPAELGDSAVYLCASSLDRTGASYEQYFGPGTRLTVT.